Listed here is a single T cell receptor beta chain. The CDR3 contains 13 residues. V was trimmed by 3 bases and J by 8 bases, leaving 11 bases between them. The data are from a study of blood T cell repertoires in COVID-19. Background on the study: Samples representing acute and convalescent COVID-19 were sourced from the United States, Italy and Spain. The analysed material was cDNA or gDNA that came from T cells, B-cell-depleted T cells, or PBMCs.

Original processing notes: The assay estimated nucleated cells by amplifying reference gene primers. Using immunoSEQ multiplex PCR, the repertoire was profiled, and TCRdb retains in-frame clones only, with some absent. D and trimming were read from the DNA, whereas the V and J calls and clone size are those reported in that table. This sample has 150,000 to 200,000 clones, with about 91% found just once. The gene calls are TRBV12-3 or TRBV12-4 and TRBJ2-1; the D is unclear. Specimen: peripheral blood. This clonotype was sampled from a woman in her 30s with acute or convalescent COVID-19. For the CDR3, the DNA is TGTGCCAGCAGTTTGTCAGCGTGGGATGAGCAGTTCTTC. This gives the protein CASSLSAWDEQFF.